These T cell receptor beta chains were read from a single sample in a study of breast tumors, draining lymph nodes, adjacent tissues. MiXCR, applied by TCRdb to the multiplex PCR reads, yields one record per CDR3 protein. Here the sample spans about 180,000 distinct CDR3 sequences, roughly a third being singletons. The material sequenced was axillary lymph node tissue. These receptors came from a female donor with breast cancer. Some clones in this sample may be carry-over from other donors' samples. Each CDR3 is given with its conserved first and last residue. D genes are given only for firm matches. A row's size may be missing; if present it is once, few, many or a size class.

j_call cdr3_length d_call v_call clone_size cdr3_aa cdr3_nt
TRBJ1-2 14 . TRBV28 few CASSLPGTDYGYTF TGTGCCAGCAGTTTACCCGGGACGGACTATGGCTACACCTTC
TRBJ2-1 16 TRBD2 TRBV5-1 many CASSLTSGGVDNEQFF TGCGCCAGCAGCTTGACTAGCGGGGGGGTAGACAATGAGCAGTTCTTC
TRBJ1-2 14 . TRBV20-1 many CSAPKGGEDYGYTF TGCAGTGCCCCTAAGGGGGGGGAAGACTATGGCTACACCTTC
TRBJ2-2 15 . TRBV15 many CATSRRPGSPGELFF TGTGCCACCAGCAGACGTCCTGGGTCCCCCGGGGAGCTGTTTTTT
TRBJ2-5 15 TRBD2 TRBV20-1 . CSARGRGGSQETQYF TGCAGTGCTAGAGGGCGGGGGGGATCCCAAGAGACCCAGTACTTC
TRBJ2-5 16 . TRBV7-9 many CASSSSWGAEEETQYF TGTGCCAGCAGCTCCTCGTGGGGCGCTGAGGAAGAGACCCAGTACTTC
TRBJ1-6 17 . TRBV7-3 . CASSLGHTTGAGSPLHF TGTGCCAGCAGCTTGGGACACACCACCGGGGCAGGGTCACCCCTCCACTTT
TRBJ2-7 15 . TRBV27 few CASSFEVGGTYEQYF TGTGCCAGCAGTTTCGAGGTCGGAGGCACCTACGAGCAGTACTTC
TRBJ2-7 15 . TRBV5-6 many CASSLYTSSIYEQYF TGTGCCAGCAGCTTGTATACTAGCTCCATATACGAGCAGTACTTC
TRBJ2-7 14 TRBD1 TRBV6-5 many CASKKGDRINEQYF TGTGCCAGCAAAAAAGGGGACAGGATCAACGAGCAGTACTTC
TRBJ1-5 18 . TRBV19 . CASSMPRVRKGSNQPQHF TGTGCCAGTAGTATGCCCAGGGTCCGCAAGGGGAGCAATCAGCCCCAGCATTTT
TRBJ2-7 20 TRBD2 TRBV25-1 . CASSARVPYSSGGSSYEQYF TGTGCCAGCAGTGCTAGAGTCCCTTACTCTAGCGGGGGGAGCTCCTACGAGCAGTACTTC
TRBJ2-3 17 TRBD2 TRBV10-3 many CAISDYVAGGSTDTQYF TGTGCCATCAGTGATTATGTCGCGGGAGGATCGACAGATACGCAGTATTTT
TRBJ2-5 14 TRBD2 TRBV5-1 . CASSKTSGQETQYF TGCGCCAGCAGCAAGACTAGCGGCCAAGAGACCCAGTACTTC
TRBJ1-1 14 . TRBV10-1 . CASSEGPLKQAAFF TGCGCCAGCAGTGAAGGCCCCCTCAAACAGGCAGCTTTCTTT
TRBJ1-6 15 . TRBV20-1 many CSAARGPSGNSPLHF TGCAGTGCTGCCCGTGGACCGAGCGGAAATTCACCCCTCCACTTT
TRBJ1-1 16 . TRBV13 . CASSLGSRWGNTEAFF TGTGCCAGCAGCTTAGGCTCCCGATGGGGAAACACTGAAGCTTTCTTT
TRBJ2-7 14 . TRBV6-5 many CASSYSESSYEQYF TGTGCCAGCAGTTACTCGGAGAGCTCCTACGAGCAGTACTTC
TRBJ2-7 15 TRBD1 TRBV20-1 many CSASGGQGAGYEQYF TGCAGTGCTAGCGGGGGACAGGGGGCAGGGTACGAGCAGTACTTC
TRBJ2-7 17 . TRBV5-1 many CASRQSIIPGRHYEQYF TGCGCCAGCAGACAGAGCATAATCCCGGGACGCCATTACGAGCAGTACTTC
TRBJ2-1 14 . TRBV12-5 many CASGLGQPYNEQFF TGTGCTAGTGGTTTGGGACAGCCTTACAATGAGCAGTTCTTC
TRBJ1-4 15 TRBD1 TRBV19 . CASRPTGQVNEKLFF TGTGCCAGTAGACCAACGGGACAGGTTAATGAAAAACTGTTTTTT
TRBJ1-4 14 . TRBV14 many CASSQRVDGRKLFF TGTGCCAGCAGCCAACGGGTGGACGGGAGGAAACTGTTTTTT
TRBJ1-1 14 TRBD1 TRBV7-9 . CASSIYRGDTEAFF TGTGCCAGCAGCATCTACAGGGGGGACACTGAAGCTTTCTTT
TRBJ2-3 14 . TRBV7-3 many CASSLGGVTDTQYF TGTGCCAGCAGCTTGGGGGGCGTCACAGATACGCAGTATTTT
TRBJ2-7 13 . TRBV5-8 many CASSLRHAYEQYF TGTGCCAGCAGCTTGCGTCATGCCTACGAGCAGTACTTC
TRBJ2-7 15 . TRBV7-8 many CASSLAMGGTYEQYF TGTGCCAGCAGCTTAGCTATGGGCGGAACCTACGAGCAGTACTTC
TRBJ2-2 14 TRBD2 TRBV20-1 . CSASRLAGGGELFF TGCAGTGCTAGCCGACTAGCGGGAGGAGGGGAGCTGTTTTTT
TRBJ2-6 18 . TRBV10-1 . CASSAQPGVISGANVLTF TGCGCCAGCAGTGCCCAACCGGGAGTTATCTCTGGGGCCAACGTCCTGACTTTC
TRBJ2-7 14 . TRBV7-8 many CASSSILGAYEQYF TGTGCCAGCAGCTCAATACTTGGGGCCTACGAGCAGTACTTC
TRBJ1-3 16 . TRBV7-9 . CASSVDRRISGNTIYF TGTGCCAGCAGCGTTGATCGTAGGATCTCTGGAAACACCATATATTTT
TRBJ1-2 14 . TRBV5-1 many CASSPGNGNYGYTF TGCGCCAGCAGCCCCGGGAACGGAAACTATGGCTACACCTTC
TRBJ2-1 13 TRBD1 TRBV7-9 many CASSLGQVSPRVF TGTGCCAGCAGCCTCGGACAGGTATCCCCAAGGGTCTTC
TRBJ2-2 14 . TRBV5-1 . CASSDGQNTGELFF TGCGCCAGCAGCGACGGACAGAACACCGGGGAGCTGTTTTTT
TRBJ1-2 13 TRBD1 TRBV4-2 many CASSQSGGDGYTF TGTGCCAGCAGCCAGTCAGGGGGGGATGGCTACACCTTC
TRBJ2-7 16 . TRBV4-2 many CASSQDVRGISYEQYF TGTGCCAGCAGCCAAGACGTTCGCGGAATTTCCTACGAGCAGTACTTC
TRBJ2-5 14 TRBD2 TRBV2 many CASIQRENQETQYF TGTGCCAGCATCCAGCGGGAGAACCAAGAGACCCAGTACTTC
TRBJ2-6 14 . TRBV12-3/TRBV12-4 many CASSPSSGANVLTF TGTGCCAGCAGTCCAAGCTCTGGGGCCAACGTCCTGACTTTC
TRBJ2-7 14 . TRBV30 many CAWSEGGSSYEQYF TGTGCCTGGAGTGAGGGGGGGAGCTCCTACGAGCAGTACTTC
TRBJ2-1 13 TRBD2 TRBV7-6 many CASSPGGPGEQFF TGTGCCAGCAGCCCGGGGGGGCCGGGTGAGCAGTTCTTC
TRBJ1-3 17 . TRBV20-1 . CSARGPVSIYSGNTIYF TGCAGTGCTAGAGGTCCGGTATCGATCTACTCTGGAAACACCATATACTTT
TRBJ2-2 17 . TRBV11-2 . CASSSENRVGNTGELFF TGTGCCAGCAGCTCCGAGAACAGGGTTGGAAACACCGGGGAGCTGTTTTTC
TRBJ2-3 18 TRBD2 TRBV27 many CASSLKLSAGEGTDTQYF TGTGCCAGCAGTTTAAAGCTGTCGGCGGGAGAGGGCACAGATACGCAGTATTTT
TRBJ1-6 14 . TRBV11-1 many CASSLRDNNSPLHF TGTGCCAGCAGTCTCCGGGACAATAATTCACCCCTCCACTTT
TRBJ1-2 16 . TRBV4-2 many CASSQELLGRSYGYTF TGTGCCAGCAGCCAAGAACTTTTGGGGCGGTCCTATGGCTACACCTTC
TRBJ1-3 15 . TRBV5-4 . CASSLGQYSGNTIYF TGTGCCAGCAGCTTAGGCCAGTACTCTGGAAACACCATATATTTT
TRBJ2-7 17 TRBD1 TRBV7-9 . CASSSLDGTGDNYEQYF TGTGCCAGCAGCTCCCTGGACGGGACAGGGGATAACTACGAGCAGTACTTC
TRBJ2-1 17 TRBD2 TRBV20-1 many CSAQTPPASGSYNEQFF TGCAGTGCTCAAACCCCTCCGGCTAGCGGGAGTTACAATGAGCAGTTCTTC
TRBJ2-7 13 . TRBV27 . CASSWGSNYEQYF TGTGCCAGCAGTTGGGGCAGCAACTACGAGCAGTACTTC
TRBJ2-1 15 TRBD2 TRBV7-3 many CASSTSGSPYNEQFF TGTGCCAGCAGCACTAGCGGGAGCCCCTACAATGAGCAGTTCTTC
TRBJ2-2 17 TRBD1 TRBV10-3 many CAIRSGTGGRNTGELFF TGTGCCATCAGGTCCGGGACAGGGGGAAGGAACACCGGGGAGCTGTTTTTT
TRBJ2-1 14 . TRBV2 . CASRVGAGQLEQFF TGTGCCAGCCGTGTAGGGGCAGGTCAACTCGAGCAGTTCTTC
TRBJ1-1 18 TRBD1 TRBV2 . CASYSMNPGGIGNTEAFF TGTGCCAGTTATAGTATGAATCCAGGGGGTATAGGGAACACTGAAGCTTTCTTT
TRBJ2-1 14 TRBD2 TRBV9 many CASSVAGGLSEQFF TGTGCCAGCAGCGTAGCGGGAGGGTTGAGTGAGCAGTTCTTC
TRBJ1-6 16 TRBD1 TRBV10-3 . CAISESGQGENSPLHF TGTGCCATCAGTGAGTCGGGACAGGGCGAGAATTCACCCCTCCACTTT
TRBJ2-7 16 TRBD2 TRBV4-2 . CASSQGGREGLYEQYF TGTGCCAGCAGCCAAGGAGGACGGGAGGGCCTCTACGAGCAGTACTTC
TRBJ1-6 23 . TRBV19 few CASSRVGGSTQIRSILAQAPLHF .
TRBJ2-2 14 TRBD1 TRBV10-3 many CAIGDRGGTGELFF TGTGCCATAGGGGACAGGGGAGGCACCGGGGAGCTGTTTTTT
TRBJ1-2 16 TRBD1 TRBV15 many CATSRDLGQGAGGYTF TGTGCCACCAGCAGAGATTTGGGACAGGGGGCCGGTGGCTACACCTTC
TRBJ1-1 15 . TRBV18 . CASSPMTGVNTEAFF TGTGCCAGCTCACCAATGACAGGAGTCAACACTGAAGCTTTCTTT